Following are 10 T cell receptor beta chains from one sample sequenced in a study of beta chain features in type 1 diabetes. Study-level findings and limits: Type 1 diabetes patients had TCRB CDR3s that were shorter (moderately but significantly so) in all four CD4+ subsets.

Every isolated RNA sample was fully reverse transcribed, so sequencing captured expressed TCRB transcripts. TCRdb's table, derived via immunoSEQ multiplex PCR, lists solely in-frame clones and lacks some. The data show over 25,000 clones, with 56% seen just once and 1.3% to 1.5% held by the top ten. Their cognate antigens are unknown. Sequencing input: Tregs from blood. These receptors were obtained from a woman under 30 with type 1 diabetes.

The chain combines TRBV2 with TRBJ1-1, with a weak D call TRBD1 (5 bases). The ends were cut back, 8 bases at V and 1 base at J, with 29 bases in the middle. This CDR3 spans 19 amino acids. The germline CDR1 and CDR2 sequences are SNHLY and FYNNEI. The CDR3 bases are TGTGCCAGCCTAAAGGCCAGGGCAGGCGGGGGATCTCCGAACACTGAAGCTTTCTTT. Encoded protein: CASLKARAGGGSPNTEAFF. Together with reference TRBV2 and TRBJ1-1, the CDR3 gives the full variable domain: EPEVTQTPSHQVTQMGQEVILRCVPISNHLYFYWYRQILGQKVEFLVSFYNNEISEKSEIFDDQFSVERPDGSNFTLKIRSTKLEDSAMYFCASLKARAGGGSPNTEAFFGQGTRLTVV.

The chain employs TRBV28 and TRBJ2-2; TRBD2 agrees at 8 bases. Per the germline V gene, CDR1 is MDHEN and CDR2 is SYDVKM. This CDR3 comprises 16 residues. Trimming took 5 bases from V and 1 from J; bases not matched to a gene: 6. This chain's CDR3 is CASSTSRGGNTGELFF. The CDR3 DNA reads as TGTGCCAGCAGTACTTCCCGGGGGGGGAACACCGGGGAGCTGTTTTTT.

This clone was counted only a few times. The V gene is TRBV6-6, the J gene TRBJ1-3; D unresolved. The ends were cut back, 6 bases at V and 4 bases at J, with 7 bases in the middle. This CDR3 comprises 12 residues. Germline V gene data show CDR1 as MNHNY and CDR2 as SVGAGI (reference sequence). For the CDR3, the DNA is TGTGCCAGCAGAAACAGAGGAAACACCATATATTTT. Residues: CASRNRGNTIYF.

This clone was detected once. J is TRBJ2-2 and V is TRBV7-2; TRBD1 matches at 8 bases. In germline, CDR1 is SGHTA, CDR2 FQGNSA. This CDR3 contains 16 residues. Trimming at V came to 1 base and at J to 4 bases, leaving 5 bases not matched to a gene. CDR3 protein: CASSLGTGLGTGELFF. The DNA of the CDR3 is TGTGCCAGCAGCTTAGGGACAGGGTTGGGCACCGGGGAGCTGTTTTTT.

V gene TRBV5-1 combines with J gene TRBJ2-7, with D possibly TRBD2 on 7 matching bases. Germline CDR1 reads SGHRS; CDR2 reads YFSETQ. V was cut by 2 bases and J by 4 bases, with 16 bases left in between. This CDR3 is built from 15 residues. The chain's CDR3 is CASSLWEGDIYEQYF. The CDR3 DNA reads as TGCGCCAGCAGCTTATGGGAGGGGGATATATACGAGCAGTACTTC.

This chain joins TRBV9 and TRBJ2-3, with no clear D. CDR1 SGDLS and CDR2 YYNGEE come from the germline V gene. V dropped 3 bases and J dropped 4 bases, with 9 bases sitting between them. The CDR3 totals 13 residues. The CDR3 DNA reads TGTGCCAGCAGCGCCCAACCAGCAGATACGCAGTATTTT. It is translated as CASSAQPADTQYF.

The V and J genes are TRBV30 and TRBJ2-3; 12 bases are a match to TRBD2. Trimming removed 7 bases from V and 0 bases from J; junction bases left unmatched: 2. Germline V gene sequence: CDR1 GTSNPN, CDR2 SVGIG (reference sequence). This CDR3 has 14 residues. CDR3 in amino acids: CASGLAGSTDTQYF. CDR3 DNA sequence: TGTGCCTCCGGACTAGCGGGGAGCACAGATACGCAGTATTTT.

This clone has just a few counts. The V gene is TRBV19, the J gene TRBJ2-5, with TRBD1 as a possible D gene (7 bases). The length of the CDR3 is 15 residues. CDR1 LNHDA and CDR2 SQIVND come from the germline V gene (reference sequence). Trimming removed 1 base from V and 4 bases from J, with 13 bases in between. The CDR3 region is CASSIVVQGGETQYF. CDR3 sequence (DNA): TGTGCCAGTAGTATAGTTGTCCAGGGGGGAGAGACCCAGTACTTC. Filled out from reference TRBV19 and TRBJ2-5, the complete variable domain reads DGGITQSPKYLFRKEGQNVTLSCEQNLNHDAMYWYRQDPGQGLRLIYYSQIVNDFQKGDIAEGYSVSREKKESFPLTVTSAQKNPTAFYLCASSIVVQGGETQYFGPGTRLLVL.

This chain uses TRBV30 with TRBJ2-7; 9 nucleotides match TRBD2. CDR3 length equals 14 residues. Germline V gene data show CDR1 as GTSNPN and CDR2 as SVGIG (reference sequence). The J segment lost 1 base and the V segment lost 0 bases, leaving 1 base of the junction unmatched. The CDR3 DNA reads TGTGCCTGGAGTGTAAGCGGGAGGTCCTACGAGCAGTACGTC. This translates into CAWSVSGRSYEQYV.

Written as DNA, the CDR3 is TGTGCCAGCAGTCCACAGGAATTACAAGAGACCCAGTACTTC. It yields the protein CASSPQELQETQYF. The chain carries TRBV28 and TRBJ2-5; D may be TRBD1 (5 bases). The V end was cut by 5 bases, the J end by 2 bases, with 12 bases between. Germline assignment: CDR1 MDHEN and CDR2 SYDVKM. The CDR3 covers 14 residues.